Included here is one T cell receptor (beta chain) sequence, with context. Its antigen is not known. V dropped 3 bases and J dropped 4 bases, with 15 bases sitting between them. From germline, CDR1 is MNHEY and CDR2 SMNVEV (reference sequence). This CDR3 is 16 amino acids long. This entry is derived from a study of cytomegalovirus exposure and HLA in healthy donors. Notes on the study in general: Cytomegalovirus association was assigned to approximately 160 TCR beta chains. Most sequenced TCRs were rare (though some public TCRs occurred in many donors). First-cohort TCR clusters tended to co-occur in the 130 or so validation repertoires, a later analysis found. Specificity for CMV antigens was confirmed in vitro for a few of the CMV-associated chains.

Profiled with immunoSEQ multiplex PCR; TCRdb holds only in-frame clones, not every one. The sample carries some 170,000 clones, 80% to 90% recorded once. The sample comprised PBMCs. This receptor was identified in a woman aged 25 to 45 in good health and CMV-seronegative. This chain connects TRBV27 to TRBJ1-4, with D possibly being TRBD1 (5 bases). CDR3 coding DNA: TGTGCCAGCAGTTTGATCTGGCAGGGTAATAATGAAAAACTGTTTTTT. It specifies CASSLIWQGNNEKLFF.